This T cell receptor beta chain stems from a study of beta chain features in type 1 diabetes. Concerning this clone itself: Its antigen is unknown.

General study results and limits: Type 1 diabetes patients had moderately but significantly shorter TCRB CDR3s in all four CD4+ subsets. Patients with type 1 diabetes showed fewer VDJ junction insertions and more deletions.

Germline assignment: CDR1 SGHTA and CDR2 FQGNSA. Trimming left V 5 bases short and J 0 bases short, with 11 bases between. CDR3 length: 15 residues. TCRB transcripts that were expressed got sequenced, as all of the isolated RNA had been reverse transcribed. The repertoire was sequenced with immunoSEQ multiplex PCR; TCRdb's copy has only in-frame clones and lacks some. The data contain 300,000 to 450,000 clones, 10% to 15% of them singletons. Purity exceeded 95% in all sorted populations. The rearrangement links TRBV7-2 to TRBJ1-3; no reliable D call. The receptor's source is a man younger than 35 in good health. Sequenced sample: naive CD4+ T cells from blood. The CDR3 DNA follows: TGTGCCAGCAGCCTTAACATCTTCTCTGGAAACACCATATATTTT. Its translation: CASSLNIFSGNTIYF.